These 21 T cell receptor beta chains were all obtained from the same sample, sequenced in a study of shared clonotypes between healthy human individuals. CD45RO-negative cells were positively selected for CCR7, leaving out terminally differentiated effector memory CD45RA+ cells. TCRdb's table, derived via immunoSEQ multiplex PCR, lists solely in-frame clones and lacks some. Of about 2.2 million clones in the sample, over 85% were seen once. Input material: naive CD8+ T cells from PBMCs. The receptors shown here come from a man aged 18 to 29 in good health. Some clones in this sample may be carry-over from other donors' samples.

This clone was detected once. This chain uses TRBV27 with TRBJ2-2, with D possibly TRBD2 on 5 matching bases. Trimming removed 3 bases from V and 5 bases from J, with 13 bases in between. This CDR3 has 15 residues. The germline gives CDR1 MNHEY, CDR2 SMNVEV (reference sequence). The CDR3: CASSFGSEGTGELFF. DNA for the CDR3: TGTGCCAGCAGTTTTGGTTCCGAGGGTACCGGGGAGCTGTTTTTT.

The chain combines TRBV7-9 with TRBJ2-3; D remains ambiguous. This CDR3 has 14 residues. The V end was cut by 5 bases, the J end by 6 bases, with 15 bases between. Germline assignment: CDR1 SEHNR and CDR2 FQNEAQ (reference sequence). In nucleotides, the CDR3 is TGTGCCAGCAGCCCCGTTGTCTCCGGGGATACGCAGTATTTT. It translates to CASSPVVSGDTQYF.

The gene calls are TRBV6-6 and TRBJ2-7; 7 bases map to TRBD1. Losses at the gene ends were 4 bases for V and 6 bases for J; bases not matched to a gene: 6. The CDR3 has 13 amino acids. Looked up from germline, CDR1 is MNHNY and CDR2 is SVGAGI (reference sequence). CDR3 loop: CASSSQNRGEQYF. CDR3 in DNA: TGTGCCAGCAGTTCGCAAAACAGGGGCGAGCAGTACTTC.

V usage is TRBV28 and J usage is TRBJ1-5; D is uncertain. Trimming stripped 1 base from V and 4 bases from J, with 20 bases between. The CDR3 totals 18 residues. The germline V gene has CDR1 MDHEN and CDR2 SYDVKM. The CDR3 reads CASSLYRLEGTTNQPQHF. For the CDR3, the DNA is TGTGCCAGCAGTTTATATAGGTTGGAGGGTACGACGAATCAGCCCCAGCATTTT.

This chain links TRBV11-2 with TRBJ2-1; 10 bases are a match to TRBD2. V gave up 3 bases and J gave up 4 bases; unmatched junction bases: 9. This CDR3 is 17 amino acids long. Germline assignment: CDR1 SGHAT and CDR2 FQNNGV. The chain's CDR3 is CASSFGLAGVKYNEQFF. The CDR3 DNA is TGTGCCAGCAGCTTCGGTCTAGCGGGAGTAAAGTACAATGAGCAGTTCTTC.

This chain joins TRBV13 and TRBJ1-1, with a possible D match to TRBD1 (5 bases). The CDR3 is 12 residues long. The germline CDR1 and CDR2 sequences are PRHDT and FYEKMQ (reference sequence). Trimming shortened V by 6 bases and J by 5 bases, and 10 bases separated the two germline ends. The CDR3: CASSRGQTEAFF. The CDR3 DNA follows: TGTGCCAGCAGTAGGGGTCAAACTGAAGCTTTCTTT.

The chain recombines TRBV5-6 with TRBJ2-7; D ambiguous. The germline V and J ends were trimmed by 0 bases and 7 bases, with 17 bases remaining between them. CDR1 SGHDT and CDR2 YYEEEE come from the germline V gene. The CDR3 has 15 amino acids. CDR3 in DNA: TGTGCCAGCAGCTTGGCCCTCCTCTACTCTCGGGAGCAGTACTTC. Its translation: CASSLALLYSREQYF.

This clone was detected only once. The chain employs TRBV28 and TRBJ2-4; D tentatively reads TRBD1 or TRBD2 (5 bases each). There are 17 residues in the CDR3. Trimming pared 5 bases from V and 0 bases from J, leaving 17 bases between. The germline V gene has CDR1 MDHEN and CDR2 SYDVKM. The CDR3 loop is CASSLPGTILAKNIQYF. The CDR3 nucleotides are TGTGCCAGCAGTCTCCCTGGGACCATCTTAGCCAAAAACATTCAGTACTTC.

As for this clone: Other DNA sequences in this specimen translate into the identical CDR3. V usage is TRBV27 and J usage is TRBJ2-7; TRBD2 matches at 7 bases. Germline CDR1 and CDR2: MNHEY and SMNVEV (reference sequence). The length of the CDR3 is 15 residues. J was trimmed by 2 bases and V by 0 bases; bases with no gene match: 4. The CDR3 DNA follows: TGTGCCAGCAGTTTATCTCCCAGCGGGACCTACGAGCAGTACTTC. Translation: CASSLSPSGTYEQYF.

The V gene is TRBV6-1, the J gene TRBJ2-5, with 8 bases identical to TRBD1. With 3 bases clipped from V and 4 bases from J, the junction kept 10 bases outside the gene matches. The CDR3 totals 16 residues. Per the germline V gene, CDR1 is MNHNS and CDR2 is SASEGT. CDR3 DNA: TGTGCCAGCAGTGAGTTAGGACAGGGCTTACGAGAGACCCAGTACTTC. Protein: CASSELGQGLRETQYF.

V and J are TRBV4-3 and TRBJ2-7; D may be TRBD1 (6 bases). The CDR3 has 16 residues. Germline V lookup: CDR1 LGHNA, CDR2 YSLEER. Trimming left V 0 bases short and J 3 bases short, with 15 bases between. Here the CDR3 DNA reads TGCGCCAGCAGCCAAGATTCGGGGACACACCACTACGAGCAGTACTTC. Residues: CASSQDSGTHHYEQYF.

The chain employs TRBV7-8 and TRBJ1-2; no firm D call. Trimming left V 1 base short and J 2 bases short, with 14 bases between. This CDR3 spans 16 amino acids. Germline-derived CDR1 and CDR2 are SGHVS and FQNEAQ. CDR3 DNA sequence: TGTGCCAGCAGCTTAGTCCACCCTCCGTCCAACTATGGCTACACCTTC. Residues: CASSLVHPPSNYGYTF.

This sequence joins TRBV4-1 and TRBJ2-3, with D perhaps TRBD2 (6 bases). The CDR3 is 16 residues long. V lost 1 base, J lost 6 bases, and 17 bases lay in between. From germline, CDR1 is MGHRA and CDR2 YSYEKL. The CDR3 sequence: CASSQAGTLLQDTQYF. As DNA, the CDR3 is TGCGCCAGCAGCCAAGCCGGGACTCTACTCCAGGATACGCAGTATTTT.

As DNA, the CDR3 is TGTGCCAGTTCCTATGTAGCCGCCGTTCCTACCTACGAGCAGTACTTC. Translation gives CASSYVAAVPTYEQYF. This rearrangement joins TRBV19 to TRBJ2-7; D is uncertain. Germline lookup yields CDR1 LNHDA and CDR2 SQIVND (reference sequence). The CDR3 has 16 residues. The V end lost 8 bases, the J end lost 2 bases, and 22 bases lay between the germline ends.

The DNA for the CDR3 is TGTGCCAGCAGTCAGGGGCTGATTGGTAGCGGGCTAGAGTATTTT. It encodes CASSQGLIGSGLEYF. The V and J genes are TRBV14 and TRBJ2-3; D may be TRBD2 (7 bases). Trimming stripped 6 bases from V and 13 bases from J, with 26 bases between. The CDR3 extends over 15 amino acids. The germline V gene has CDR1 SGHDN and CDR2 FVKESK.

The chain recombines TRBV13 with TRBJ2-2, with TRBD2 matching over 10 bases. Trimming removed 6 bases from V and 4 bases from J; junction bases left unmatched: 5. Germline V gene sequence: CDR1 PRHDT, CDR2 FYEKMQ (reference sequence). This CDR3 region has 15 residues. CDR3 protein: CASRVAGGSTGELFF. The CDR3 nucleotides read TGTGCCAGCAGGGTAGCGGGAGGAAGCACCGGGGAGCTGTTTTTT.

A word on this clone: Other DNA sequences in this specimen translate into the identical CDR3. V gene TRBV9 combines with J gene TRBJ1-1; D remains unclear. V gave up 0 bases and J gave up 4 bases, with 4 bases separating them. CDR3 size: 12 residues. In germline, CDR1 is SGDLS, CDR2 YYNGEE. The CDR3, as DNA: TGTGCCAGCAGCGTAGAAGGCACTGAAGCTTTCTTT. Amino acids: CASSVEGTEAFF.

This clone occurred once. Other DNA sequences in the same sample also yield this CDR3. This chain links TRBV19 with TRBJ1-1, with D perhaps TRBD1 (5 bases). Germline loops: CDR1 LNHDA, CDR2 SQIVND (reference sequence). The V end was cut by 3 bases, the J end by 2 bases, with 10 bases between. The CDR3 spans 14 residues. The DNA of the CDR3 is TGTGCCAGTAGTATTGGGGCGGGTAACACTGAAGCTTTCTTT. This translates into CASSIGAGNTEAFF.

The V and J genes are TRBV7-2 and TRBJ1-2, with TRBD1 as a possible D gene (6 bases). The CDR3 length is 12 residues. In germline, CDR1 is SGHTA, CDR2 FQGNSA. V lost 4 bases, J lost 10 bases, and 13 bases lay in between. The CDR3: CASSSGEGVYTF. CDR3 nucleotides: TGTGCCAGCAGCTCGGGAGAGGGGGTCTACACCTTC.

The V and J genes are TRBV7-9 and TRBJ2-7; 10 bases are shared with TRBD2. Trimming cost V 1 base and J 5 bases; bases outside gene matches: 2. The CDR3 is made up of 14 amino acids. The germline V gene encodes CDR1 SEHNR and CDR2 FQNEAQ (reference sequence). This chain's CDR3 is CASSLVSGRNEQYF. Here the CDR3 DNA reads TGTGCCAGCAGCTTAGTTAGCGGGAGGAACGAGCAGTACTTC.

This chain's CDR3 is CASSLSRVYGYTF. DNA of the CDR3: TGTGCCAGCAGCTTATCCAGGGTTTATGGCTACACCTTC. The rearrangement links TRBV11-2 to TRBJ1-2; TRBD1 might be the D (5 bases). The germline V and J ends were trimmed by 2 bases and 5 bases, with 9 bases remaining between them. CDR1 and CDR2 (germline): SGHAT, FQNNGV. The CDR3 extends over 13 amino acids.